These T cell receptor beta chains were read from a single sample in a study of radiotherapy plus CTLA-4 blockade in lung cancer. Clones were sequenced by immunoSEQ multiplex PCR, and TCRdb holds only the in-frame ones, with some missing. Of 70,000 to 95,000 clones listed, 70% to 90% are singletons. Sequenced here: peripheral blood, sampled from a patient treated with radiotherapy plus ipilimumab. The receptors were sampled from a human donor with non-small cell lung cancer that progressed on radiotherapy plus ipilimumab. Both conserved end residues are trimmed from each CDR3.

V,J,CDR3
TRBV29-1,TRBJ2-2,SVQRSWASGTNTGELF
TRBV7-2,TRBJ1-1,ASSLWVGTEAF
TRBV30,TRBJ2-5,AWSPGQINQETQY
TRBV11-2,TRBJ2-3,ASSLDHAVTDTQY
TRBV9,TRBJ2-2,ASSAPQGILTGELF
TRBV5-3,TRBJ1-2,ARSHLGQGHYGYT
TRBV11-3,TRBJ2-1,ASSFRGRGTEDEQF
TRBV30,TRBJ2-4,AWSGGGKNIQY
TRBV5-1,TRBJ2-3,ASSLSSGTPTDTQY
TRBV19,TRBJ2-7,ASSTHRGSYEQY
TRBV10-3,TRBJ2-5,ATGRETQY
TRBV5-4,TRBJ2-7,ASSQGPGQTYEQY
TRBV30,TRBJ2-2,AWSVAIPGELF
TRBV19,TRBJ2-1,ASSINSGRVSYNEQF
TRBV14,TRBJ1-1,ASSLQGETAF
TRBV6-5,TRBJ2-6,ASSQEDSGANVLT
TRBV7-2,TRBJ1-5,ASSLSQGANSQPQH
TRBV7-2,TRBJ1-1,ASSPTGAGQGTEAF
TRBV11-2,TRBJ1-4,ASSLRGTGGNEKLF
TRBV7-3,TRBJ2-6,ASSSSPKGFGANVLT
TRBV9,TRBJ1-5,ASSVGERGNQPQH
TRBV7-9,TRBJ2-2,ASSSPRAGATGELF
TRBV29-1,TRBJ1-2,SVATGAGYT
TRBV18,TRBJ2-7,ASSPHQYRGEQY
TRBV18,TRBJ2-1,ASSQSGVSYNEQF
TRBV10-3,TRBJ1-1,AISARQGYTEAF
TRBV11-2,TRBJ2-7,ASSLPDRGPYEQY
TRBV19,TRBJ2-7,ASSISGGSSYEQY
TRBV4-1,TRBJ2-7,ASSQKTLNYREFGYEQY
TRBV19,TRBJ1-4,ASSIPRPSTNEKLF
TRBV7-6,TRBJ2-2,ASSSLTGELF
TRBV30,TRBJ2-7,ACRLRGYEQY
TRBV18,TRBJ1-2,ASSPDRNYGYT
TRBV7-2,TRBJ1-2,ASSLVDWRDYGYT
TRBV4-1,TRBJ1-5,ASSQNPGQDNQPQH
TRBV7-2,TRBJ2-7,ASSLQGIGILPYEQY
TRBV7-9,TRBJ1-3,ASSQGGRLTGNTIY
TRBV7-9,TRBJ1-6,ASSPEYNSPLH
TRBV28,TRBJ2-1,ASSLASQGWQF
TRBV5-5,TRBJ1-6,ASSYTGRNSPLH
TRBV5-1,TRBJ2-2,ASSLTNTGELF
TRBV5-1,TRBJ1-4,ASSLGGTALNEKLF
TRBV12-5,TRBJ2-1,ASGRSPTSGSSYNEQF
TRBV4-1,TRBJ2-2,ASSRGLAGAGELF
TRBV6-5,TRBJ1-2,ASSYLGGYT